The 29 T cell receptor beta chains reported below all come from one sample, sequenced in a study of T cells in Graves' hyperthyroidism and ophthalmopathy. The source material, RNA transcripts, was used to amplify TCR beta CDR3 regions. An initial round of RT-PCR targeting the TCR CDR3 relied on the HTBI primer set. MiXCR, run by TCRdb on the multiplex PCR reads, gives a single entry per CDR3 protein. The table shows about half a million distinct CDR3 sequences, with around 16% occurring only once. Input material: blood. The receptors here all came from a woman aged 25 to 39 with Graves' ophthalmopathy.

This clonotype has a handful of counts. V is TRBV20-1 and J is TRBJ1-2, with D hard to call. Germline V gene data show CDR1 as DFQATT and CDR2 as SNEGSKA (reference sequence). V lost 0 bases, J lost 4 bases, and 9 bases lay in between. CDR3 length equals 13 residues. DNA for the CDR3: TGCAGTGCTAGAGAGGCGCAGATCTATGGCTACACCTTC. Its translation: CSAREAQIYGYTF.

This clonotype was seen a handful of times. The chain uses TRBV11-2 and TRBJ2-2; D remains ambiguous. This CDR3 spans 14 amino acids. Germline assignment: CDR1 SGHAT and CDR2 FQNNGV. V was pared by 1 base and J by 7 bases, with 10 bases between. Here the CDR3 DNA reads TGTGCCAGCAGCTTAGCTGGTCAACTCGGGGAGCTGTTTTTT. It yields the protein CASSLAGQLGELFF.

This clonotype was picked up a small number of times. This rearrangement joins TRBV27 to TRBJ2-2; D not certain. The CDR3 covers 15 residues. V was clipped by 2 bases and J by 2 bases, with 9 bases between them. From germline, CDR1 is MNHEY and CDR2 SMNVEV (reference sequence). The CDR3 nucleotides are TGTGCCAGCAGTTTAGACGGATCTAACACCGGGGAGCTGTTTTTT. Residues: CASSLDGSNTGELFF.

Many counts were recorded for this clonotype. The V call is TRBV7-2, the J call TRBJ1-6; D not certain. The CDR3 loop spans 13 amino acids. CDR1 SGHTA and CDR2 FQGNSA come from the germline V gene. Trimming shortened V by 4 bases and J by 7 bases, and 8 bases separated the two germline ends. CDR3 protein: CASSSRENSPLHF. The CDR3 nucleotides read TGTGCCAGCAGCTCACGAGAGAATTCACCCCTCCACTTT.

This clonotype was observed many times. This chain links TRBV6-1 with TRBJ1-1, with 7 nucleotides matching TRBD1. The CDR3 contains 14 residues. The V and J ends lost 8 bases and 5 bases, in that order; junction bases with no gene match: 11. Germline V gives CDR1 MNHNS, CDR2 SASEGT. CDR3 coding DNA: TGTGCCAGCTCCCGGGGACAGAGTCGGACTGAAGCTTTCTTT. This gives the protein CASSRGQSRTEAFF.

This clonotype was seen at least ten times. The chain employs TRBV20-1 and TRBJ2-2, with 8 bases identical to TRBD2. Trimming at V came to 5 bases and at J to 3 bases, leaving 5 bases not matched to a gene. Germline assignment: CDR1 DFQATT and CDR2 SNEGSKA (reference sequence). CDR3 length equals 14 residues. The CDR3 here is CSAGTRGDTGELFF. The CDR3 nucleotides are TGCAGTGCTGGGACTAGGGGGGACACCGGGGAGCTGTTTTTT.

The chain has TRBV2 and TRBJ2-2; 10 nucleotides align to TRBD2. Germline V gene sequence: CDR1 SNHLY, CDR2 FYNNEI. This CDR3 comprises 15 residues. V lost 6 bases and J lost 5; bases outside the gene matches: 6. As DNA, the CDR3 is TGTGCCAGCAGCGAACTAGCGGGACAAACCGGGGAGCTGTTTTTT. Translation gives CASSELAGQTGELFF.

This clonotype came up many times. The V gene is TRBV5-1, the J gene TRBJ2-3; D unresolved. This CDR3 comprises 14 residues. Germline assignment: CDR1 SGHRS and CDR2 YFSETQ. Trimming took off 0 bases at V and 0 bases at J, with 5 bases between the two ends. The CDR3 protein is CASSLVPSTDTQYF. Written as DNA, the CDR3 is TGCGCCAGCAGCTTGGTTCCTAGCACAGATACGCAGTATTTT.

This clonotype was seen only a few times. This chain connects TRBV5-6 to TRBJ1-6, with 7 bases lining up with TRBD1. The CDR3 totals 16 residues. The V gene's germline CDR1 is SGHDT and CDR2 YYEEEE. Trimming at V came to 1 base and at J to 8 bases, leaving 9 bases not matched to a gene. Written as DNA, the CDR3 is TGTGCCAGCAGCTTGATGGGAGGGGGCGCAGATTCACCCCTCCACTTT. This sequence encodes CASSLMGGGADSPLHF.

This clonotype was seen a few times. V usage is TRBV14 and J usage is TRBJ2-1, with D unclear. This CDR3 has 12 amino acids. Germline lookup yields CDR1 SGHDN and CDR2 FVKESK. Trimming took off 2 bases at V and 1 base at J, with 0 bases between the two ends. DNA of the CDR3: TGTGCCAGCAGCCAATCCTACAATGAGCAGTTCTTC. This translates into CASSQSYNEQFF.

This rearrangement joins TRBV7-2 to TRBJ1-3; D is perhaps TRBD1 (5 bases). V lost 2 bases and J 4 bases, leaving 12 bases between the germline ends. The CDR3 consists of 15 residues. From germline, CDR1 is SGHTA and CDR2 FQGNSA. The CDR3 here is CASSLFRGVGNTIYF. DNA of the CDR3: TGTGCCAGCAGCTTATTTAGGGGAGTCGGAAACACCATATATTTT.

This CDR3 is CASSPLAGMTDTQYF. In DNA form, the CDR3 reads TGTGCCAGCAGCCCGCTAGCGGGAATGACAGATACGCAGTATTTT. V is TRBV7-3 and J is TRBJ2-3, with TRBD2 matching 9 bases. The J segment lost 3 bases and the V segment lost 5 bases, leaving 6 bases of the junction unmatched. This CDR3 comprises 15 residues. Germline lookup yields CDR1 SGHTA and CDR2 FQGTGA. Filled out from reference TRBV7-3 and TRBJ2-3, the complete variable domain reads GAGVSQTPSNKVTEKGKYVELRCDPISGHTALYWYRQSLGQGPEFLIYFQGTGAADDSGLPNDRFFAVRPEGSVSTLKIQRTERGDSAVYLCASSPLAGMTDTQYFGPGTRLTVL.

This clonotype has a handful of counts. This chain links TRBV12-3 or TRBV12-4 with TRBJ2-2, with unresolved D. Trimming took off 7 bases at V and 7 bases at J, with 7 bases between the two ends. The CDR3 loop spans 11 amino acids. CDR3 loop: CASTRYGELFF. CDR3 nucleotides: TGTGCCAGCACCAGATACGGGGAGCTGTTTTTT.

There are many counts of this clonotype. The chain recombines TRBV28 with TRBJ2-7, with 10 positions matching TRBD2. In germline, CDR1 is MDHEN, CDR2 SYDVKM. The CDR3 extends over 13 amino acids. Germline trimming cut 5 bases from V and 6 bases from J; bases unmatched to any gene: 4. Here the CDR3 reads CASSPSGSGEQYF. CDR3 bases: TGTGCCAGCAGTCCTAGCGGGAGTGGCGAGCAGTACTTC.

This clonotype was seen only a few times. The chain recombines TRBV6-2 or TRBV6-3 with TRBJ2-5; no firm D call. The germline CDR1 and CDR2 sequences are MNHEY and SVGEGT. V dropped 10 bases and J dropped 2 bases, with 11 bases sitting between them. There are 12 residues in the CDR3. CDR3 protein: CATSLNQETQYF. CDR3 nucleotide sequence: TGTGCCACCTCACTTAATCAAGAGACCCAGTACTTC.

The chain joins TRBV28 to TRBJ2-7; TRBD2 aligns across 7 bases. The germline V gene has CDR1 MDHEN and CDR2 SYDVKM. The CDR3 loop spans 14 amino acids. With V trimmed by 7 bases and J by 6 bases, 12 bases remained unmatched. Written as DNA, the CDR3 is TGTGCCAGCATAACCGGGACTACTCCTGTCGAGCAGTACTTC. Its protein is CASITGTTPVEQYF.

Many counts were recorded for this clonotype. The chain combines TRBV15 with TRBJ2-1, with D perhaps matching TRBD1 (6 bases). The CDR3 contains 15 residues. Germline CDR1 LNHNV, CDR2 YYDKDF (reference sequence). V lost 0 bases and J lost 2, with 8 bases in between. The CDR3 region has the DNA TGTGCCACCAGCAGAGAAGGGGGACCCTACAATGAGCAGTTCTTC. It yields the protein CATSREGGPYNEQFF.

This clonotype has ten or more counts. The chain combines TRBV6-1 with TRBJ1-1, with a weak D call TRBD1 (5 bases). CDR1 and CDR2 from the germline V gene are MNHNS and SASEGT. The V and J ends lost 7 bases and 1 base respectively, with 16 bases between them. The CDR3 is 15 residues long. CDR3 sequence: CASTQPLTANTEAFF. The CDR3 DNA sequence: TGTGCCAGCACCCAACCATTGACAGCGAACACTGAAGCTTTCTTT.

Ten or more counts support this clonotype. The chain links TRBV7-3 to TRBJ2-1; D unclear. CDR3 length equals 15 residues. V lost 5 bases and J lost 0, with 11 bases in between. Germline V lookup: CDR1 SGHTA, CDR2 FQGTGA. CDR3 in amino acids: CASSPDGVSYNEQFF. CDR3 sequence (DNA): TGTGCCAGCAGCCCGGACGGAGTCTCCTACAATGAGCAGTTCTTC.

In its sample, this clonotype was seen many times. The CDR3 loop reads CASSFSGTGISGNTIYF. CDR3 in DNA: TGTGCCAGCAGCTTTTCCGGGACCGGGATCTCTGGAAACACCATATATTTT. The V gene is TRBV7-9, the J gene TRBJ1-3; weak D call: TRBD1 (5 bases). The V end lost 3 bases, the J end lost 0 bases, and 15 bases lay between the germline ends. The CDR3 has 17 amino acids. From germline, CDR1 is SEHNR and CDR2 FQNEAQ (reference sequence).

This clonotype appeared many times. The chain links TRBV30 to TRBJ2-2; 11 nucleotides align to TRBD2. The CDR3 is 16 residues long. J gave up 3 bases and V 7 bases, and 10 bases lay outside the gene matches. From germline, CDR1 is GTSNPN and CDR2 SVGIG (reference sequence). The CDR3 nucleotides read TGTGCCTCTTATAGCGGGAGGGTTCAGGACACCGGGGAGCTGTTTTTT. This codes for CASYSGRVQDTGELFF.

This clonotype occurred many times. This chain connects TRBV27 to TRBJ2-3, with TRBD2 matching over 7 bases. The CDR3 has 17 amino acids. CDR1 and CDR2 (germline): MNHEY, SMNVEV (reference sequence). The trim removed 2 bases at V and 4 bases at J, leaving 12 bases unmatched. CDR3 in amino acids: CASSLRWAGDLADTQYF. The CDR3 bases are TGTGCCAGCAGTTTAAGGTGGGCGGGAGACCTGGCAGATACGCAGTATTTT.

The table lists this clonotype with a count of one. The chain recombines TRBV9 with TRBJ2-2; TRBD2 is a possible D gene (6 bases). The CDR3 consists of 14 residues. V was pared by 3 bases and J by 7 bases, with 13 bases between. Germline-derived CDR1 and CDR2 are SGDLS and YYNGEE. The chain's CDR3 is CASSARRGSGELFF. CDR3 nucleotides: TGTGCCAGCAGCGCCCGACGGGGGAGCGGGGAGCTGTTTTTT.

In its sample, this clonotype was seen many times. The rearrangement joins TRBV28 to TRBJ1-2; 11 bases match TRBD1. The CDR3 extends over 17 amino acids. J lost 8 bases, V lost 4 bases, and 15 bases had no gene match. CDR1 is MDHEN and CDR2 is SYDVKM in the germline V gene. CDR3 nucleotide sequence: TGTGCCAGCAGTTCACCCCTCAACCGGGACAGGGGGGGAGGCTACACCTTC. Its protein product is CASSSPLNRDRGGGYTF.

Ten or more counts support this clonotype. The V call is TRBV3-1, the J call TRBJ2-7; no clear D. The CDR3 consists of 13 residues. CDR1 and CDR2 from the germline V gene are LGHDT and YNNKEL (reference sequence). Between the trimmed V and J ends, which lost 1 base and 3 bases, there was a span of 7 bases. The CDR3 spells CASSQVPGYEQYF. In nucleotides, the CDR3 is TGTGCCAGCAGCCAAGTACCGGGCTACGAGCAGTACTTC.

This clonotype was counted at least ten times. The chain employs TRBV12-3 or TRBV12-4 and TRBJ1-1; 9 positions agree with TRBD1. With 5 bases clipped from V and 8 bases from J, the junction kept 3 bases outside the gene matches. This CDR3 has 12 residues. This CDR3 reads CASSTQGAEAFF. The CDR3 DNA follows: TGTGCCAGCAGTACACAGGGGGCCGAAGCTTTCTTT.

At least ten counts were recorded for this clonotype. CDR3 DNA sequence: TGTGCCAGCAGCCCGACTAGCGGGGAGTGGGAGACCCAGTACTTC. Amino acid sequence: CASSPTSGEWETQYF. The V call is TRBV7-3, the J call TRBJ2-5; 11 bases match TRBD2. The CDR3 length is 15 residues. Trimming took 5 bases from V and 5 from J; bases not matched to a gene: 7. Germline V CDR1 and CDR2: SGHTA, FQGTGA.

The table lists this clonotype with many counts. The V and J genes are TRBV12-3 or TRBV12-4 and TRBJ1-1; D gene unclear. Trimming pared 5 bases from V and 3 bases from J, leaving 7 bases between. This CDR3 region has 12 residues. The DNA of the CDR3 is TGTGCCAGCAGTCCCGGGTACACTGAAGCTTTCTTT. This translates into CASSPGYTEAFF.

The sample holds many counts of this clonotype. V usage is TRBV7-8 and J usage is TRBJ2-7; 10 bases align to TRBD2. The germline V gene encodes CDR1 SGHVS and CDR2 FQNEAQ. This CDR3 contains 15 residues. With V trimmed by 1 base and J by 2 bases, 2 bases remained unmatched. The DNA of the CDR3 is TGTGCCAGCAGCTTAGTTGGGACTAGCGCCTACGAGCAGTACTTC. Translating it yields CASSLVGTSAYEQYF. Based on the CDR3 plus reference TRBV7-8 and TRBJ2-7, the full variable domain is GAGVSQSPRYKVAKRGQDVALRCDPISGHVSLFWYQQALGQGPEFLTYFQNEAQLDKSGLPSDRFFAERPEGSVSTLKIQRTQQEDSAVYLCASSLVGTSAYEQYFGPGTRLTVT.